What follows is one T cell receptor (beta chain) and its context. Germline lookup yields CDR1 MNHEY and CDR2 SMNVEV (reference sequence). CDR3 size: 17 residues. Trimming removed 6 bases from V and 1 base from J, with 21 bases in between. Per the original methods: It was from reference gene primer amplification that nucleated cell counts were estimated. Assay: immunoSEQ multiplex PCR; the TCRdb copy retains only in-frame clones and omits some. V and J calls and clone size are given by that table; D and trimming were obtained from the DNA. The table has roughly 250,000 clones, 75% to 90% seen once; the top ten hold around 12%. This sample was included in a study of blood T cell repertoires in COVID-19. Study-level background: COVID-19 samples collected from the United States, Italy and Spain covered acute and convalescent phases. In each case, the material was cDNA or gDNA derived from T cells, B-cell-depleted T cells, or PBMCs.

Sequenced material: peripheral blood. This clonotype originated in a woman aged 55-75 years with active or convalescent COVID-19. This chain uses TRBV27 with TRBJ1-1; D is perhaps TRBD1 (5 bases). The CDR3: CASRLDLPGLGNTEAFF. The CDR3 nucleotides read TGTGCCAGCAGATTAGATCTGCCGGGACTCGGGAACACTGAAGCTTTCTTT.